Detailed here is one T cell receptor beta chain. Its antigen has not been determined. Germline is not matched at one junction end, which may reflect a read error. Including the terminal cysteine and phenylalanine, the CDR3 comprises 17 residues. Only the CDR3 part of the read is kept: 51 bases, read in frame from the first base. CDR1 and CDR2, looked up from the germline V gene (reference sequence), are SSHAT and FNYEAQ. One collaborating source in Seattle enrolled patients while the patients were actively infected and followed the patients over time throughout the course of disease. Whole blood was collected in K2EDTA tubes by collaborating institutions according to the institutions' own protocols. For TCRbeta analysis, collaborator samples were shipped as frozen whole blood, as isolated PBMCs, or as DNA extracted from either sample type. The data originate from a study of blood T cell repertoires in COVID-19 (TCRdb year 2020). In terms of the full investigation: Collaborator samples came from the United States, Italy and Spain and covered acute and convalescent phases of COVID-19. The material from the prospective study consisted of cDNA or gDNA derived from T cells, B-cell-depleted T cells, or PBMCs. The dataset comprised deeply sampled blood TCRbeta repertoires from subjects exposed to, actively infected with, or recovered from COVID-19. A freely available public database, intended as a resource for researchers studying the immune response to SARS-CoV-2, is where the repertoires were released. The samples were drawn from two sources: the first 160 participants of the ongoing ImmuneRACE study, and over 1,000 subjects contributed by 6 global collaborators. The sample metadata nearly always contained a de-identified subject ID, COVID-19 status, age in years and sex. Where HLA class I and class II types were available, the types were taken from metadata supplied by the sample provider, not from assay-based typing.

Broad study findings and their caveats: How much clinical and demographic metadata was included differed by source and by participant, and the metadata was provided uncurated.

TCRbeta CDR3 regions were amplified from genomic DNA using the immunoSEQ Assay, a bias-controlled multiplex PCR. Under the source paper's analysis protocol: The number of nucleated cells in each sample was estimated from the amplification of reference gene primers within the assay. To quantify the absolute abundance of each unique TCRbeta CDR3 rearrangement, sequence reads were collapsed and filtered. Productive Simpson clonality was computed per sample as the square root of Simpson's diversity index over productive rearrangements. Not all clones reach the TCRdb copy of this immuneACCESS table, which keeps in-frame sequences only. Checked studies attribute under half of the gap to unresolved V genes and leave the rest unexplained. That table furnishes V, J and clone size, whereas the DNA furnished D and trimming. Recorded for this sample are tens of thousands of clones; just under 90% of them occurred a single time. The ten biggest clones cover approximately 6% of the sample.

This receptor was identified in a woman in her fifties or sixties with COVID-19, enrolled during active disease. This chain is built from TRBV7-7 and TRBJ1-4, with no confident D gene call. The sequenced sample was peripheral blood. For the CDR3, the sequence is CASSLSRGSSTNEKLFF. The DNA reads TGTGCTAGCAGCTTATCGCGGGGTTCCTCAACTAATGAAAAACTGTTTTTT.